The sequence of this T cell receptor (beta chain) was determined in a study of response to subunit inactivated influenza vaccine. The study's findings and limits: The authors offered the suggestion that each seasonal influenza vaccination recruits few new T cells.

V was shortened by 8 bases and J by 6 bases, with 12 bases between the two germline ends. Germline CDR1 SGHRS, CDR2 YFSETQ. CDR3 length: 12 amino acids. TCRdb redid the calling of the RT-PCR reads with MiXCR, one entry per CDR3 protein. In the table there are about 520,000 distinct CDR3 sequences, around 7.7% of which are singletons. This clonotype came up many times. The antigen remains undetermined. The clonotype was recovered from a man between 45 and 75 years old who received an inactivated influenza vaccine. The input for sequencing was PBMCs from blood, taken 23 to 25 months after vaccination. The chain employs TRBV5-1 and TRBJ2-1; D ambiguous. The CDR3 spells CASTGSGNEQFF. The CDR3 DNA follows: TGCGCCAGTACCGGATCGGGCAATGAGCAGTTCTTC.